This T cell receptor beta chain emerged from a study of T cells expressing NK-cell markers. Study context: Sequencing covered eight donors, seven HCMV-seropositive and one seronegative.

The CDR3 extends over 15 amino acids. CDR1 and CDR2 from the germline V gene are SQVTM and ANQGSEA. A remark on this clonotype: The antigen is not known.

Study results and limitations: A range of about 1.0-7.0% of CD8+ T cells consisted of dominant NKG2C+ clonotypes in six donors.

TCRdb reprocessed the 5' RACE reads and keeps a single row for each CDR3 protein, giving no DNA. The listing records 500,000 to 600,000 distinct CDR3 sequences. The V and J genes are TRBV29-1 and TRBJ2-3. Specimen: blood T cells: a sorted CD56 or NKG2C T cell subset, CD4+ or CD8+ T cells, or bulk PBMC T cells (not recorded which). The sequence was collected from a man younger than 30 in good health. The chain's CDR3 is CSVEDLQVSTDTQYF.